These T cell receptor beta chains were read from a single sample in a study of technical replicates of blood from four donors. Assay used: immunoSEQ multiplex PCR; TCRdb lists only in-frame clones, some missing. Among 75,000 to 100,000 clones listed, 85% to 95% were seen once. Sequenced: T cells isolated from PBMCs. The receptors were gathered from a human donor in good health. The CDR3 runs from the conserved cysteine through the conserved F or W. Each record gives: clone size, V gene, CDR3 protein. Clone size is not always given. Where it is, it says once, few, many or a class for expanded clones.

size: -
V: TRBV6-1
CDR3: CASSDSSAGYNEQFF

size: -
V: TRBV7-8
CDR3: CASSPGTGGYTF

size: -
V: TRBV19
CDR3: CASSVRGLYTEAFF

size: -
V: TRBV19
CDR3: CASSPGLAGEEGEQFF

size: -
V: TRBV11-2
CDR3: CASSPTGGGPSTDTQYF

size: -
V: TRBV7-9
CDR3: CASSAQGWGTEAFF

size: -
V: TRBV9
CDR3: CASSGGAGVTDTQYF

size: -
V: TRBV9
CDR3: CASSGGTSQETQYF

size: -
V: TRBV27
CDR3: CASSLQGNTPTDTQYF

size: -
V: TRBV5-1
CDR3: CASSLGGLVNEKLFF

size: -
V: TRBV6-6
CDR3: CASSSLILSNEKLFF

size: once
V: TRBV4-1
CDR3: CASSQGLDQETQYF